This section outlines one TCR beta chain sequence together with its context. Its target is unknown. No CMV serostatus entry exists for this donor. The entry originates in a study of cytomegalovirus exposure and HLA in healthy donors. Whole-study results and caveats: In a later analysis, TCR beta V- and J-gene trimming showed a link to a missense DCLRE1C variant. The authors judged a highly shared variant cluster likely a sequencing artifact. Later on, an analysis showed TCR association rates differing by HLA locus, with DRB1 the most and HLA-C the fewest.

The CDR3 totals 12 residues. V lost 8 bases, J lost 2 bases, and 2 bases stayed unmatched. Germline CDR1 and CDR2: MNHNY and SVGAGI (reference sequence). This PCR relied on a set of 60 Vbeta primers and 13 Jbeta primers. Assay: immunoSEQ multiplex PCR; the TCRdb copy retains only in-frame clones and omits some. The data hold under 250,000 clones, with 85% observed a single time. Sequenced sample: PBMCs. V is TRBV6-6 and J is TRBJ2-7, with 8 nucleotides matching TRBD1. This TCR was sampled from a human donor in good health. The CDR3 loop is CASSDRAYEQYF. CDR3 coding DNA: TGTGCCAGCTCGGACAGGGCCTACGAGCAGTACTTC.